This T cell receptor beta chain was sequenced for a study of T cell repertoires in cytomegalovirus infection. Study results and limitations: In two of eight donors, the top clonotype was HLA-C-restricted CMV-specific.

TCRdb ran MiXCR on the reads and lists one entry per CDR3 protein. Altogether approximately 910,000 distinct CDR3 sequences are present, around 30% being singletons, with the ten largest covering over 12%. In this sample, this clonotype turned up a few times. The antigen is undetermined. The material was cultured CD8+ T cells from PBMCs, obtained from culture after CMV antigen stimulation. This sequence originates from a human donor in good health (CMV status not recorded). Some clones in this sample may be carry-over from other donors' samples.

The CDR3 is CASSQDIWNTEAFF. In nucleotides, the CDR3 is TGCGCCAGCAGCCAGGACATCTGGAACACTGAAGCTTTCTTT. The V gene is TRBV4-3, the J gene TRBJ1-1, with D perhaps matching TRBD1 (5 bases). This CDR3 contains 14 residues. Looked up from germline, CDR1 is LGHNA and CDR2 is YSLEER. The V end lost 3 bases, the J end lost 1 base, and 9 bases lay between the germline ends.